These 28 T cell receptor beta chains were all obtained from the same sample, sequenced in a study of regulatory T cells in long-lasting Graves disease. Noted time point: persistent/refractory GD, antithyroid drugs over 5 years with positive TRAb. Generation of the TCR library employed RNA extracted from PBMCs. Combining iRepertoire HTBI primers with Arm-PCR of CDR3 regions, the authors built TCR beta libraries. MiXCR was run by TCRdb on the multiplex PCR reads, yielding one entry per CDR3 protein. The sample has under 450,000 distinct CDR3 sequences, about a quarter seen once. The source material was peripheral blood mononuclear cells (PBMCs), sampled when the disease was refractory, from a patient treated with antithyroid drugs. The receptors shown here come from a female donor with Graves disease.

This clonotype was observed many times. The chain recombines TRBV29-1 with TRBJ2-7; D is undetermined. V was cut by 1 base and J by 6 bases, with 13 bases left in between. Looked up from germline, CDR1 is SQVTM and CDR2 is ANQGSEA. The CDR3 sequence is 13 residues long. CDR3 in amino acids: CSVEVAAAGEQYF. The CDR3, as DNA: TGCAGCGTTGAAGTGGCGGCGGCTGGCGAGCAGTACTTC.

This clonotype appeared a few times. The rearrangement links TRBV13 to TRBJ1-3; the D gene is possibly TRBD1 (5 bases). CDR3 length: 15 amino acids. Trimming removed 7 bases at V and 0 bases at J, with 13 bases between. The germline gives CDR1 PRHDT, CDR2 FYEKMQ (reference sequence). The CDR3 reads CASTLRGYSGNTIYF. Here the CDR3 DNA reads TGTGCCAGCACCTTGAGGGGATACTCTGGAAACACCATATATTTT.

This clonotype was seen a few times. V gene TRBV6-1 combines with J gene TRBJ2-1, with 11 bases fitting TRBD2. Germline values: CDR1 MNHNS, CDR2 SASEGT. This CDR3 spans 15 amino acids. With V trimmed by 7 bases and J by 10 bases, 12 bases remained unmatched. The CDR3 spells CASTQTSGTLLEQFF. Written as DNA, the CDR3 is TGTGCCAGCACCCAGACTAGCGGGACCCTTCTCGAGCAGTTCTTC.

The rearrangement uses TRBV20-1 and TRBJ2-3; 16 nucleotides agree with TRBD2. The V gene's germline CDR1 is DFQATT and CDR2 SNEGSKA (reference sequence). The trim removed 0 bases at V and 6 bases at J, leaving 9 bases unmatched. The CDR3 consists of 18 residues. The CDR3 DNA is TGCAGTGCTAGAGATCCGGGACTAGCGGGAGGGTCGCTGGATACGCAGTATTTT. Translating it yields CSARDPGLAGGSLDTQYF.

This clonotype was picked up a small number of times. The J gene is TRBJ1-1, the V gene TRBV10-3, with TRBD1 as a possible D gene (6 bases). Per the germline V gene, CDR1 is ENHRY and CDR2 is SYGVKD. This CDR3 comprises 15 residues. The V end lost 0 bases, the J end lost 2 bases, and 10 bases lay between the germline ends. CDR3 amino acids: CAISESGGANTEAFF. CDR3 DNA: TGTGCCATCAGTGAGTCCGGGGGGGCTAACACTGAAGCTTTCTTT.

The sample holds many counts of this clonotype. V is TRBV3-1 and J is TRBJ2-5; D unclear. Trimming took off 3 bases at V and 2 bases at J, with 10 bases between the two ends. Germline assignment: CDR1 LGHDT and CDR2 YNNKEL (reference sequence). The CDR3 spans 14 residues. The CDR3 loop is CASSQRRQQETQYF. The DNA of the CDR3 is TGTGCCAGCAGCCAGAGACGGCAACAAGAGACCCAGTACTTC.

This clonotype was detected ten times or more. This rearrangement joins TRBV6-1 to TRBJ2-7, with 14 bases that match TRBD2. This CDR3 has 17 residues. Germline lookup yields CDR1 MNHNS and CDR2 SASEGT. V lost 6 bases and J lost 5; bases outside the gene matches: 12. The CDR3 here is CASRDRLAGGPQNEQYF. CDR3 DNA sequence: TGTGCCAGCAGGGACCGACTAGCGGGAGGGCCGCAAAACGAGCAGTACTTC.

This sequence joins TRBV5-1 and TRBJ1-1; D perhaps matches TRBD1 (6 bases). The CDR3 has 15 residues. V lost 4 bases and J 1 base, leaving 14 bases between the germline ends. Germline CDR1 reads SGHRS; CDR2 reads YFSETQ. Here the CDR3 reads CASSLWRGANTEAFF. The DNA of the CDR3 is TGCGCCAGCAGCCTTTGGCGGGGGGCGAACACTGAAGCTTTCTTT.

The chain employs TRBV7-9 and TRBJ2-1; no firm D call. V was shortened by 5 bases and J by 1 base, with 9 bases between the two germline ends. Looked up from germline, CDR1 is SEHNR and CDR2 is FQNEAQ (reference sequence). CDR3 size: 14 residues. CDR3: CASSIDSSYNEQFF. The CDR3 coding sequence is TGTGCCAGCAGCATTGACTCGTCCTACAATGAGCAGTTCTTC. Filled out from reference TRBV7-9 and TRBJ2-1, the complete variable domain reads DTGVSQNPRHKITKRGQNVTFRCDPISEHNRLYWYRQTLGQGPEFLTYFQNEAQLEKSRLLSDRFSAERPKGSFSTLEIQRTEQGDSAMYLCASSIDSSYNEQFFGPGTRLTVL.

This clonotype has a count of ten or more. The rearrangement uses TRBV12-3 or TRBV12-4 and TRBJ1-1; D remains unclear. Trimming removed 3 bases from V and 5 bases from J, with 10 bases in between. This CDR3 region has 13 residues. CDR3 sequence reads: CASSLGPRTEAFF. CDR3 coding DNA: TGTGCCAGCAGTTTGGGCCCGCGGACTGAAGCTTTCTTT.

The V gene is TRBV6-1, the J gene TRBJ2-5; D unclear. Trimming left V 6 bases short and J 5 bases short, with 22 bases between. Germline V gives CDR1 MNHNS, CDR2 SASEGT. CDR3 length: 16 amino acids. As DNA, the CDR3 is TGTGCCAGCAGGCTACCAGGCCCGGGCAGCTTGGAGACCCAGTACTTC. Amino acids: CASRLPGPGSLETQYF.

This chain uses TRBV19 with TRBJ1-2; the D is unclear. Germline CDR1 reads LNHDA; CDR2 reads SQIVND (reference sequence). Trimming took 3 bases from V and 2 from J, leaving 7 bases between them. The CDR3 is made up of 13 amino acids. CDR3 region: CASSIGFNYGYTF. CDR3 nucleotide sequence: TGTGCCAGTAGTATTGGATTCAACTATGGCTACACCTTC.

Details on this clonotype: It may be a read error: a sequence one base away is much more abundant. V and J are TRBV7-2 and TRBJ1-1; possibly TRBD1 for D (6 bases). V was cut by 5 bases and J by 4 bases, with 14 bases left in between. CDR3 length: 14 amino acids. Germline V gene lookup returns CDR1 SGHTA and CDR2 FQGNSA. CDR3 amino acids: CASSTYKGGTEAFF. In DNA, the CDR3 is TGTGCCAGCAGCACGTACAAGGGGGGCACTGAAGCTTTCTTT.

This clonotype was counted a single time. The V and J genes are TRBV20-1 and TRBJ2-3, with D possibly matching TRBD1 (6 bases). Trimming removed 3 bases from V and 0 bases from J, with 16 bases in between. The germline CDR1 and CDR2 sequences are DFQATT and SNEGSKA (reference sequence). The CDR3 sequence is 16 residues long. CDR3 DNA: TGCAGTGCTAGCCCCCTCGACAGGCCGAGCACAGATACGCAGTATTTT. Translating it yields CSASPLDRPSTDTQYF.

This clonotype was picked up a small number of times. CDR3 coding DNA: TGTGCCTGGAGTACTCCTCCGGGTCTCTATGAGCAGTTCTTC. Amino acid sequence: CAWSTPPGLYEQFF. The chain employs TRBV30 and TRBJ2-1; D is unresolved. The ends were cut back, 2 bases at V and 8 bases at J, with 16 bases in the middle. Looked up from germline, CDR1 is GTSNPN and CDR2 is SVGIG (reference sequence). This CDR3 region has 14 residues.

The chain carries TRBV29-1 and TRBJ1-1, with D maybe TRBD1 (6 bases). The CDR3 runs to 13 residues. Germline V lookup: CDR1 SQVTM, CDR2 ANQGSEA. With 7 bases removed from V and 8 bases from J, the gap between germline ends came to 20 bases. The CDR3 here is CSAYAGTKAEAFF. Here the CDR3 DNA reads TGCAGCGCTTATGCCGGGACAAAAGCCGAAGCTTTCTTT.

The chain links TRBV19 to TRBJ1-1; D unresolved. This CDR3 has 15 residues. Germline CDR1 LNHDA, CDR2 SQIVND (reference sequence). Trimming took 6 bases from V and 4 from J, leaving 18 bases between them. The CDR3 here is CASSPSWSGVTEAFF. The CDR3 DNA sequence: TGTGCCAGTAGCCCGTCGTGGAGTGGGGTCACTGAAGCTTTCTTT.

The rearrangement links TRBV15 to TRBJ2-2; perhaps TRBD2 as D (6 bases). V lost 5 bases to trimming and J lost 3 bases, with 19 bases between them. This CDR3 has 17 residues. Per germline, CDR1 LNHNV and CDR2 YYDKDF (reference sequence). CDR3 bases: TGTGCCACCAGCCCCACTCGGGGGTTAGTGGACACCGGGGAGCTGTTTTTT. Amino acids: CATSPTRGLVDTGELFF.

The sample holds many counts of this clonotype. This rearrangement joins TRBV12-3 or TRBV12-4 to TRBJ1-1; D unclear. Trimming stripped 6 bases from V and 6 bases from J, with 20 bases between. The CDR3 has 15 amino acids. CDR3 sequence (DNA): TGTGCCAGCAGCGATGGACCGGGCGGGATCTCTGAAGCTTTCTTT. Its protein product is CASSDGPGGISEAFF.

This clonotype was seen more than once but under ten times. The rearrangement uses TRBV10-3 and TRBJ2-7; 8 bases are a match to TRBD1. CDR1 is ENHRY and CDR2 is SYGVKD in the germline V gene. The V and J ends lost 7 bases and 0 bases, in that order; junction bases with no gene match: 2. This CDR3 has 13 amino acids. This CDR3 reads CAINDRGSYEQYF. The CDR3, as DNA: TGTGCCATCAACGACAGGGGCTCCTACGAGCAGTACTTC.

This clonotype showed up just a few times. V is TRBV7-6 and J is TRBJ2-7; 7 positions match TRBD1. The CDR3 totals 14 residues. The V segment lost 4 bases and the J segment 3 bases; nucleotides outside the gene matches: 6. In germline, CDR1 is SGHVS, CDR2 FNYEAQ. The CDR3 region is CASSSRGSNYEQYF. Written as DNA, the CDR3 is TGTGCCAGCAGCTCCAGGGGGAGTAACTACGAGCAGTACTTC.

The chain uses TRBV18 and TRBJ1-1; no firm D call. Trimming stripped 3 bases from V and 4 bases from J, with 18 bases between. Germline V gene sequence: CDR1 KGHSH, CDR2 LQKENI. This CDR3 has 16 residues. CDR3 bases: TGTGCCAGCTCACCCTCCGCGGGCGCAGCGGGCACTGAAGCTTTCTTT. Residues: CASSPSAGAAGTEAFF.

This clonotype occurred many times. This sequence joins TRBV2 and TRBJ2-5; D ambiguous. V lost 3 bases and J lost 2, with 10 bases in between. The CDR3 extends over 14 amino acids. The germline CDR1 and CDR2 sequences are SNHLY and FYNNEI. Here the CDR3 reads CASSDRQTQETQYF. As DNA, the CDR3 is TGTGCCAGCAGTGATCGGCAGACTCAAGAGACCCAGTACTTC.

The chain is built from TRBV29-1 and TRBJ1-2; D might be TRBD1 (6 bases). Germline lookup yields CDR1 SQVTM and CDR2 ANQGSEA. With 0 bases removed from V and 8 bases from J, the gap between germline ends came to 13 bases. The CDR3 covers 13 residues. The CDR3 here is CSVEDWVRGGYTF. For the CDR3, the DNA is TGCAGCGTTGAAGATTGGGTCAGGGGAGGCTACACCTTC.

There are a few counts of this clonotype. One junction end does not reproduce the germline sequence, and a read error may be involved. The V call is TRBV2, the J call TRBJ2-7; unclear D gene. The germline V gene has CDR1 SNHLY and CDR2 FYNNEI. This CDR3 has 12 residues. For the CDR3, the DNA is TGTGCCAGCAGTGAAGCGCTGGCCCCAAGTGGCTTC. Translation: CASSEALAPSGF.

This clonotype was detected only a few times. The V gene is TRBV24-1, the J gene TRBJ1-2; TRBD1 aligns across 7 bases. CDR3 length: 15 amino acids. CDR1 and CDR2 from the germline V gene are KGHDR and SFDVKD. The V gene end was trimmed by 4 bases and the J gene end by 4 bases; junction bases not matched to a gene: 8. Here the CDR3 DNA reads TGTGCCACCAGTGAGGGGACCGGGACAGCCTATGGCTACACCTTC. Its translation is CATSEGTGTAYGYTF.

The chain recombines TRBV29-1 with TRBJ1-1; D is unresolved. The V and J ends lost 5 bases and 1 base respectively, with 11 bases between them. The CDR3 totals 13 residues. The germline V gene has CDR1 SQVTM and CDR2 ANQGSEA. Here the CDR3 reads CSVPFSGNTEAFF. As DNA, the CDR3 is TGCAGCGTTCCATTCTCGGGGAACACTGAAGCTTTCTTT.

This clonotype has ten or more counts. This chain joins TRBV20-1 and TRBJ2-7, with D tentatively TRBD1 (6 bases). The germline V and J ends were trimmed by 3 bases and 1 base, with 10 bases remaining between them. The CDR3 contains 13 residues. CDR1 is DFQATT and CDR2 is SNEGSKA in the germline V gene (reference sequence). CDR3 in amino acids: CSASRTDSYEQYF. The CDR3 nucleotides are TGCAGTGCTAGTCGGACAGATTCCTACGAGCAGTACTTC.